The clone carrying this T cell receptor (beta chain) was found once. What it recognizes is unknown. The repertoire was sequenced with immunoSEQ multiplex PCR; TCRdb's copy has only in-frame clones and lacks some. This sample has fewer than 800,000 clones, with more than 70% found just once. Treatment denoted: roughly 20 received Ad26.COV2.S at low or high dose, single or two shots; roughly five received placebo; per-sample allocation not given. Sampling occurred on day 63 after the first vaccine or placebo injection. This entry belongs to a study of Ad26.COV2.S vaccination and SARS-CoV-2 variants. Study background: The study gave Ad26.COV2.S intramuscularly, once or twice 56 days apart. Study-level results: Those who received vaccine or placebo ended up with similar non-spike TCR breadth. Ad26.COV2.S recipients had broader spike-specific TCRs (P = 0.0014).

The germline V and J ends were trimmed by 5 bases and 1 base, with 13 bases remaining between them. Germline assignment: CDR1 SGHNT and CDR2 YYREEE (reference sequence). The CDR3 contains 15 residues. The chain is built from TRBV5-4 and TRBJ1-5, with D tentatively TRBD1 (6 bases). The source is a person aged 18-60 years who received the Ad26.COV2.S COVID-19 vaccine or a placebo. The sequencing used peripheral blood, collected in a trial of Ad26.COV2.S vaccine versus placebo. The CDR3 sequence: CASSQGPGSNQPQHF. DNA for the CDR3: TGTGCCAGCAGTCAGGGGCCCGGGAGCAATCAGCCCCAGCATTTT.